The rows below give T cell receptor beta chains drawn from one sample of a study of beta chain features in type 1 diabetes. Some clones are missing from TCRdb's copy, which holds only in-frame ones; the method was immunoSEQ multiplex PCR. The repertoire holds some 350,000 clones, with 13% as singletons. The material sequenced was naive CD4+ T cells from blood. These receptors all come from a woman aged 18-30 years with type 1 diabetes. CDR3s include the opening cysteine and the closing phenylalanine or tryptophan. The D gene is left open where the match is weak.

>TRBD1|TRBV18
CASSLSTGTLNTEAFF
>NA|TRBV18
CASSVDSRARNTEAFF
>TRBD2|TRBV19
CASMRTSGRETQYF
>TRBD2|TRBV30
CAWSLADEQFF
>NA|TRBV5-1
CASFAPGADTQYF
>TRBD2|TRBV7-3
CASALGLAGGTQYF
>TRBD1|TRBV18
CASSPEGAGSYGYTF
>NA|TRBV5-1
CASSLDVSPNEQFF
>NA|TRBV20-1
CSARRASQYF
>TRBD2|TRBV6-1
CASSEEVAGSETQYF
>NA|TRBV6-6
CASRAQGIDTIYF
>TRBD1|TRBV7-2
CASVLQGSSYNEQFF
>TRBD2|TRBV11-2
CASSSRPGTSGSNEQFF
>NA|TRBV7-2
CASSLSGSYEQFF
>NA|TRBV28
CASSPDTYGYTF
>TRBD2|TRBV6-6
CASSRSGRAGETQYF
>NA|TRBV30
CAWSVLVAPEKLFF
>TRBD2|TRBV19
CASRPGLAGGRDNEQFF
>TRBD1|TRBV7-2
CASSLAGQGGPDTQYF
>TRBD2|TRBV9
CASSVGLATLNEQFF
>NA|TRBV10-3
CAISESGQGHQPQHF
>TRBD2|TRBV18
CASSPASGSYNEQFF
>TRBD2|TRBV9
CASSQRTSGTYNEQFF
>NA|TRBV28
CASTHRSYGETQYF
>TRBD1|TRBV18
CASSPNRGTGEEGYTF
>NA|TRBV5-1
CASSPQVSYNEQFF
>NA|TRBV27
CASSLGSPTDTQYF
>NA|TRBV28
CASSFGGALGNTIYF
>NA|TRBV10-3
CAISESKGRNYGYTF
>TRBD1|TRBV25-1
CASSGVQGAWNQPQHF
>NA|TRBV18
CASSPYQGGQETQYF
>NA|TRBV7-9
CASSRFRGRLGKNIQYF
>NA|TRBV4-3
CASSQDWLTPDTQYF
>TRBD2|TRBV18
CASSPPPWRESRDTQYF
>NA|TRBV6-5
CASSYASGSTDTQYF
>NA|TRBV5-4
CASSGGSNYGYTF
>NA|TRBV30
CAWTRSIRGPIYTGELFF
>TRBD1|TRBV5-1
CASSQGTANTEAFF
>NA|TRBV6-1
CASSYREFYGYTF
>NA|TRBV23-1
CASLPNSGQGAQPQHF
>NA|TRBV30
CAWTPPPLNPYNEQFF
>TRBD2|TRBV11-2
CASSGSGRFADTQYF
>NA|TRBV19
CASSIVGSQETQYF
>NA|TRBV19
CASSIGRQETQYF
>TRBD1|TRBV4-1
CASSQETGPYEQYF